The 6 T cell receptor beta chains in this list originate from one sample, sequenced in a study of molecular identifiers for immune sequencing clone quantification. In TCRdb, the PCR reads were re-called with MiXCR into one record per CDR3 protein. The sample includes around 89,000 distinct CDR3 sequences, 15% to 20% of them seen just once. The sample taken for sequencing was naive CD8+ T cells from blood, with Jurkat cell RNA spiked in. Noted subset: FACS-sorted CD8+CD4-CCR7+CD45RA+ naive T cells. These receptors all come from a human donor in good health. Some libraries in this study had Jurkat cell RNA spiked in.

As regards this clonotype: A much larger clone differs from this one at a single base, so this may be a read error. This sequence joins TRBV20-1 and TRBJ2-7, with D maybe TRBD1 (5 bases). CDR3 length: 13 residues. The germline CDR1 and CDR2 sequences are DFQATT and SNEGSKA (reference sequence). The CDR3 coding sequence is TGCAGTGCTAGGACAGTAGAAACCTACGAGCAGTGCTTC. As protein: CSARTVETYEQCF.

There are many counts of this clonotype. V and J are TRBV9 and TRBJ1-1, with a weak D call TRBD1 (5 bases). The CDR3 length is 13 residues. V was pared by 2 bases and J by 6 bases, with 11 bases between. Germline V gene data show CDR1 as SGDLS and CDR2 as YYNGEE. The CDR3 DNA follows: TGTGCCAGCAGCGTGGGGGTCAACGCTGAAGCTTTCTTT. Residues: CASSVGVNAEAFF.

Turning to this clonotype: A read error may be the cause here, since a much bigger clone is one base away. As DNA, the CDR3 is TGTGCCAGCAGCAAAGGGCTAGCGGGAGGTTCGACCCAGTACTTC. It specifies CASSKGLAGGSTQYF. The chain carries TRBV21-1 and TRBJ2-5; no DNA check was done on the table's D call, TRBD2. TRBV21-1 represents a pseudogene. CDR3 length: 15 amino acids.

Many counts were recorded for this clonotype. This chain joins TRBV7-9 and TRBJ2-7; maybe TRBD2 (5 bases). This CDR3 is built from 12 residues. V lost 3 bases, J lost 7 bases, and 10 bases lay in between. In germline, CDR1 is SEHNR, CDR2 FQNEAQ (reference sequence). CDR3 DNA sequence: TGTGCCAGCAGCTTGGACTCATTTGAGCAGTACTTC. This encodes CASSLDSFEQYF.

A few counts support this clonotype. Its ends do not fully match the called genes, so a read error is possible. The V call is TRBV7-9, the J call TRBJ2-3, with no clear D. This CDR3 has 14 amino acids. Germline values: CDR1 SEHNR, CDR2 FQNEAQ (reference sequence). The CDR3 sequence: CASSFPLDADMQYF. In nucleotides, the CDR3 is TGTGCCAGCAGCTTTCCCCTAGATGCAGATATGCAGTATTTT.

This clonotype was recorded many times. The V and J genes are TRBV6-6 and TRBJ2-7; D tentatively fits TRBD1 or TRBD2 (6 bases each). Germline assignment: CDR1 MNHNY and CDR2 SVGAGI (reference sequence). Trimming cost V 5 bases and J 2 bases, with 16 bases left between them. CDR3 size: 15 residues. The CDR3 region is CASSDGEGGTYEQYF. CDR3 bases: TGTGCCAGCAGTGACGGGGAAGGGGGGACCTACGAGCAGTACTTC.